Listed here are 27 T cell receptor beta chains from one sample, sequenced in a study of PD-1 blockade in classical Hodgkin lymphoma. Relapses following autologous stem cell transplantation were seen in all patients, with brentuximab vedotin exposure varying. This table comes from immunoSEQ multiplex PCR, and its TCRdb copy is limited to in-frame clones, with some not included. This repertoire shows 70,000 or so clones, under 95% found once; its top ten account for about 8%. Sample: peripheral blood mononuclear cells (PBMCs), taken at baseline. The receptor source for this set is a human donor with classical Hodgkin lymphoma.

V and J are TRBV28 and TRBJ2-2, with D perhaps matching TRBD1 or TRBD2 (5 bases each). CDR1 and CDR2 (germline): MDHEN, SYDVKM. This CDR3 is 12 amino acids long. CDR3 in amino acids: CPDGGNTGELFF. DNA of the CDR3: TGTCCCGATGGGGGGAACACCGGGGAGCTGTTTTTT.

This chain links TRBV7-8 with TRBJ2-5; D possibly corresponds to TRBD2 (6 bases). The germline V gene encodes CDR1 SGHVS and CDR2 FQNEAQ. The CDR3 is 15 amino acids. The V end lost 1 base, the J end lost 0 bases, and 9 bases lay between the germline ends. The CDR3 loop is CASSLGGGYQETQYF. In DNA, the CDR3 is TGTGCCAGCAGCTTAGGTGGGGGGTACCAAGAGACCCAGTACTTC.

The rearrangement joins TRBV7-7 to TRBJ2-7; perhaps D is TRBD1 or TRBD2 (5 bases each). Germline V gene sequence: CDR1 SSHAT, CDR2 FNYEAQ (reference sequence). The CDR3 is 15 amino acids. Between the trimmed V and J ends, which lost 1 base and 2 bases, there was a span of 12 bases. The CDR3 spells CASSLGAGSTYEQYF. Written as DNA, the CDR3 is TGTGCCAGCAGCTTAGGGGCAGGGAGTACCTACGAGCAGTACTTC.

V is TRBV7-6 and J is TRBJ1-5; D call uncertain. Trimming cost V 9 bases and J 4 bases, with 13 bases left between them. The CDR3 loop spans 13 amino acids. Germline V gives CDR1 SGHVS, CDR2 FNYEAQ. CDR3 sequence: CASKKGPNQPQHF. In nucleotides, the CDR3 is TGTGCCAGTAAGAAGGGCCCAAATCAGCCCCAGCATTTT.

V usage is TRBV5-6 and J usage is TRBJ2-7, with 7 bases identical to TRBD1. Germline assignment: CDR1 SGHDT and CDR2 YYEEEE. CDR3 length: 13 amino acids. V lost 4 bases to trimming and J lost 3 bases; unmatched junction nucleotides: 4. The DNA for the CDR3 is TGTGCCAGCAGCAACTACAGGGGCTACGAGCAGTACTTC. Its protein product is CASSNYRGYEQYF.

The gene calls are TRBV27 and TRBJ2-3, with 8 bases identical to TRBD2. The V gene's germline CDR1 is MNHEY and CDR2 SMNVEV (reference sequence). The CDR3 totals 16 residues. With V trimmed by 9 bases and J by 2 bases, 13 bases remained unmatched. The CDR3 DNA is TGTGCCAGTAGGTCTGTCGCGGGAGGCCTCACAGATACGCAGTATTTT. Protein product: CASRSVAGGLTDTQYF.

The rearrangement joins TRBV29-1 to TRBJ2-3, with 8 bases that match TRBD1. The V gene end was trimmed by 6 bases and the J gene end by 1 base; junction bases not matched to a gene: 6. The CDR3 covers 14 residues. The germline V gene has CDR1 SQVTM and CDR2 ANQGSEA. CDR3 loop: CSVSDRGGTDTQYF. CDR3 coding DNA: TGCAGCGTGTCAGACAGGGGTGGCACAGATACGCAGTATTTT.

In nucleotides, the CDR3 is TGTGCCAGCAGTAGAGACAGGGCTGGAAACACCATATATTTT. This translates into CASSRDRAGNTIYF. The chain employs TRBV6-1 and TRBJ1-3, with 7 bases identical to TRBD1. The germline CDR1 and CDR2 sequences are MNHNS and SASEGT. Trimming took 5 bases from V and 2 from J; bases not matched to a gene: 3. The CDR3 covers 14 residues.

This chain joins TRBV21-1 and TRBJ1-2. TRBV21-1 is shown as a pseudogene. The CDR3 spans 14 residues. In nucleotides, the CDR3 is TGTGCCAGCAGCCCTCTTATACACTCCCCTGGCTACACCTTC. It translates to CASSPLIHSPGYTF.

The J gene is TRBJ1-4, the V gene TRBV4-2; no clear D. The CDR3 sequence is 21 residues long. Germline CDR1 is LGHNA and CDR2 is YNFKEQ. V was trimmed by 3 bases and J by 3 bases, leaving 29 bases between them. The CDR3 here is CASSHPKFLSRAPGANEKLFF. The CDR3 DNA is TGTGCCAGCAGCCACCCAAAATTTTTAAGCCGGGCCCCCGGGGCTAATGAAAAACTGTTTTTT.

The rearrangement links TRBV7-9 to TRBJ1-1; perhaps TRBD1 as D (5 bases). This CDR3 is built from 14 residues. CDR1 and CDR2 from the germline V gene are SEHNR and FQNEAQ (reference sequence). Between the trimmed V and J ends, which lost 8 bases and 10 bases, there was a span of 23 bases. The CDR3 here is CASLPRGNTVGAFF. DNA of the CDR3: TGTGCCAGCCTTCCCCGGGGCAACACGGTCGGAGCTTTCTTT.

This rearrangement joins TRBV2 to TRBJ1-1; D possibly corresponds to TRBD1 (5 bases). Germline assignment: CDR1 SNHLY and CDR2 FYNNEI. This CDR3 contains 14 residues. V gave up 6 bases and J gave up 3 bases, with 14 bases separating them. The DNA for the CDR3 is TGTGCCAGCAGGTCCCAGGGCGAAGACACTGAAGCTTTCTTT. This sequence encodes CASRSQGEDTEAFF.

This sequence joins TRBV11-2 and TRBJ2-5, with D possibly matching TRBD1 (6 bases). Germline V CDR1 and CDR2: SGHAT, FQNNGV. CDR3 length: 17 residues. V was shortened by 1 base and J by 2 bases, with 17 bases between the two germline ends. CDR3 in amino acids: CASSLGEWTAFQETQYF. For the CDR3, the DNA is TGTGCCAGCAGCTTAGGAGAATGGACAGCATTTCAAGAGACCCAGTACTTC.

This clone showed up just once. J is TRBJ2-1 and V is TRBV9, with 7 bases lining up with TRBD2. J was trimmed by 9 bases and V by 3 bases; bases with no gene match: 12. Germline loops: CDR1 SGDLS, CDR2 YYNGEE. This CDR3 is built from 15 residues. CDR3 nucleotides: TGTGCCAGCAGCGAGGGGAGGGGTAAAGTCGCTGAGCAGTTCTTC. Residues: CASSEGRGKVAEQFF. The full variable domain, its missing parts supplied by reference TRBV9 and TRBJ2-1, is DSGVTQTPKHLITATGQRVTLRCSPRSGDLSVYWYQQSLDQGLQFLIQYYNGEERAKGNILERFSAQQFPDLHSELNLSSLELGDSALYFCASSEGRGKVAEQFFGPGTRLTVL.

V usage is TRBV19 and J usage is TRBJ2-3; 7 nucleotides match TRBD2. The germline CDR1 and CDR2 sequences are LNHDA and SQIVND (reference sequence). With 3 bases clipped from V and 2 bases from J, the junction kept 8 bases outside the gene matches. The CDR3 length is 16 residues. This chain's CDR3 is CASSILTSRDTDTQYF. In DNA form, the CDR3 reads TGTGCCAGTAGTATCCTGACTAGCCGCGACACAGATACGCAGTATTTT.

This chain joins TRBV6-4 and TRBJ2-3; D not certain. Germline V gene data show CDR1 as MRHNA and CDR2 as SNTAGT. V lost 6 bases and J 2 bases, leaving 12 bases between the germline ends. The CDR3 covers 14 residues. CDR3 sequence reads: CASSPRANTDTQYF. The CDR3 DNA follows: TGTGCCAGCAGCCCCCGGGCCAACACAGATACGCAGTATTTT.

The CDR3 reads CASSVDVGNYGYTF. The CDR3 DNA is TGTGCCAGCAGCGTAGATGTGGGTAACTATGGCTACACCTTC. This rearrangement joins TRBV9 to TRBJ1-2; no clear D gene. Looked up from germline, CDR1 is SGDLS and CDR2 is YYNGEE. This CDR3 is built from 14 residues. Trimming removed 0 bases at V and 1 base at J, with 7 bases between. The entire variable domain, with the rest obtained from reference TRBV9 and TRBJ1-2, is as follows: DSGVTQTPKHLITATGQRVTLRCSPRSGDLSVYWYQQSLDQGLQFLIQYYNGEERAKGNILERFSAQQFPDLHSELNLSSLELGDSALYFCASSVDVGNYGYTFGSGTRLTVV.

This chain joins TRBV6-1 and TRBJ1-2, with TRBD1 identical over 7 bases. The V segment lost 6 bases and the J segment 4 bases; nucleotides outside the gene matches: 5. The V gene's germline CDR1 is MNHNS and CDR2 SASEGT. The CDR3 length is 13 residues. The CDR3 region is CASREQGSYGYTF. The CDR3 bases are TGTGCCAGCAGAGAACAGGGGTCCTATGGCTACACCTTC.

V gene TRBV6-5 combines with J gene TRBJ2-5; possible D gene TRBD2, 6 bases. V was cut by 0 bases and J by 2 bases, with 10 bases left in between. CDR3 length equals 15 residues. Germline values: CDR1 MNHEY, CDR2 SVGAGI. In DNA, the CDR3 is TGTGCCAGCAGTTACTCAGTAGCGGATCAAGAGACCCAGTACTTC. Translation gives CASSYSVADQETQYF.

The CDR3 nucleotides are TGTGCCAGCAGGCAGGGATTTGGAAACACCATATATTTT. Translation: CASRQGFGNTIYF. The rearrangement joins TRBV6-5 to TRBJ1-3; perhaps TRBD1 as D (5 bases). The CDR3 loop spans 13 amino acids. V shed 6 bases and J shed 3 bases, with 9 bases lying between them. The V gene's germline CDR1 is MNHEY and CDR2 SVGAGI.

This chain connects TRBV7-2 to TRBJ2-5, with a tentative D call TRBD2 (5 bases). Germline V gene lookup returns CDR1 SGHTA and CDR2 FQGNSA. The CDR3 has 15 amino acids. The V and J ends lost 6 bases and 2 bases respectively, with 16 bases between them. The CDR3 spells CASSLRGRPQETQYF. CDR3 in DNA: TGTGCCAGCAGTCTCCGGGGAAGACCTCAAGAGACCCAGTACTTC.

This chain uses TRBV29-1 with TRBJ1-5; 7 bases are shared with TRBD1. Germline lookup yields CDR1 SQVTM and CDR2 ANQGSEA. The CDR3 has 14 amino acids. V was pared by 6 bases and J by 0 bases, with 5 bases of the junction left unmatched. The CDR3 DNA reads as TGCAGCGTGTTGACAGGGAATAGCAATCAGCCCCAGCATTTT. Its translation: CSVLTGNSNQPQHF. The full variable domain, in which reference TRBV29-1 and TRBJ1-5 provide the parts outside the CDR3, is SAVISQKPSRDICQRGTSLTIQCQVDSQVTMMFWYRQQPGQSLTLIATANQGSEATYESGFVIDKFPISRPNLTFSTLTVSNMSPEDSSIYLCSVLTGNSNQPQHFGDGTRLSIL.

The rearrangement joins TRBV10-3 to TRBJ2-2, with D possibly matching TRBD1 (6 bases). V was trimmed by 2 bases and J by 6 bases, leaving 25 bases between them. The CDR3 has 19 residues. Per germline, CDR1 ENHRY and CDR2 SYGVKD. The CDR3 here is CAISEGAGVVSVMSGELFF. The CDR3 nucleotides are TGTGCCATCAGTGAGGGGGCAGGGGTCGTTTCAGTTATGTCCGGGGAGCTGTTTTTT.

Here the CDR3 reads CASSLGPGGVNEQFF. The CDR3, as DNA: TGTGCCAGCAGTTTGGGGCCGGGGGGAGTCAATGAGCAGTTCTTC. The chain links TRBV28 to TRBJ2-1; 7 bases fit TRBD2. Germline V gene data show CDR1 as MDHEN and CDR2 as SYDVKM. This CDR3 is 15 amino acids long. J lost 6 bases, V lost 3 bases, and 8 bases had no gene match.

This chain uses TRBV30 with TRBJ1-1, with 7 positions matching TRBD1. This CDR3 comprises 17 residues. Germline CDR1 reads GTSNPN; CDR2 reads SVGIG (reference sequence). J was trimmed by 3 bases and V by 3 bases; bases with no gene match: 16. This CDR3 is CAWSAQVGDSFHTEAFF. CDR3 coding DNA: TGTGCCTGGAGCGCCCAGGTTGGGGACAGTTTCCACACTGAAGCTTTCTTT.

The V and J genes are TRBV2 and TRBJ2-5; 8 bases map to TRBD1. Germline lookup yields CDR1 SNHLY and CDR2 FYNNEI. The CDR3 loop spans 15 amino acids. V gave up 6 bases and J gave up 5 bases; unmatched junction bases: 11. CDR3 amino acids: CASSPKRTGLETQYF. Written as DNA, the CDR3 is TGTGCCAGCAGCCCTAAACGGACAGGGCTGGAGACCCAGTACTTC.

The chain combines TRBV29-1 with TRBJ2-1, with D possibly matching TRBD2 (6 bases). V lost 0 bases, J lost 6 bases, and 18 bases lay in between. Germline assignment: CDR1 SQVTM and CDR2 ANQGSEA. CDR3 length equals 16 residues. CDR3 nucleotide sequence: TGCAGCGTTGAAGATCTAATGGGGGGATTGGCCAATGAGCAGTTCTTC. This codes for CSVEDLMGGLANEQFF.